The 14 T cell receptor beta chains presented below share a single source sample, sequenced in a study of shared clonotypes between healthy human individuals. Profiled with immunoSEQ multiplex PCR; TCRdb holds only in-frame clones, not every one. The table shows about 2 million clones, with 85% to 95% occurring only once. The sequencing sample was made of naive CD4+ T cells sorted from blood. Indicated subset: CD45RA+ positively selected. The receptors derive from a man aged 18-30 years in good health.

The chain links TRBV5-6 to TRBJ2-7; the match to TRBD1 covers 11 bases. CDR1 and CDR2 (germline): SGHDT, YYEEEE. The CDR3 has 15 residues. V lost 3 bases to trimming and J lost 3 bases; unmatched junction nucleotides: 5. The DNA of the CDR3 is TGTGCCAGCAGCTGGACAGGGGGCCAATTCTACGAGCAGTACTTC. It encodes CASSWTGGQFYEQYF. Full variable domain (missing parts from reference TRBV5-6 and TRBJ2-7): DAGVTQSPTHLIKTRGQQVTLRCSPKSGHDTVSWYQQALGQGPQFIFQYYEEEERQRGNFPDRFSGHQFPNYSSELNVNALLLGDSALYLCASSWTGGQFYEQYFGPGTRLTVT.

The chain joins TRBV29-1 to TRBJ1-1; weak D call: TRBD1 (5 bases). There are 14 residues in the CDR3. CDR1 is SQVTM and CDR2 is ANQGSEA in the germline V gene. Trimming shortened V by 3 bases and J by 5 bases, and 16 bases separated the two germline ends. The CDR3 region is CSVEVKGAYTEAFF. Written as DNA, the CDR3 is TGCAGCGTTGAGGTGAAAGGGGCTTATACTGAAGCTTTCTTT.

The chain has TRBV5-4 and TRBJ2-2; D is possibly TRBD2 (6 bases). The CDR3 runs 19 residues. The germline gives CDR1 SGHNT, CDR2 YYREEE (reference sequence). With 4 bases removed from V and 1 base from J, the gap between germline ends came to 23 bases. The CDR3 reads CASSRRGGGSGGNTGELFF. For the CDR3, the DNA is TGTGCCAGCAGCCGAAGGGGAGGAGGTTCAGGAGGGAACACCGGGGAGCTGTTTTTT.

The V call is TRBV9, the J call TRBJ2-5; no clear D. Trimming took 0 bases from V and 2 from J, leaving 11 bases between them. CDR1 is SGDLS and CDR2 is YYNGEE in the germline V gene. The CDR3 has 15 amino acids. CDR3 loop: CASSVAARWQETQYF. CDR3 DNA sequence: TGTGCCAGCAGCGTAGCGGCTAGATGGCAAGAGACCCAGTACTTC.

The chain recombines TRBV27 with TRBJ1-2; no firm D call. The CDR3 is 15 residues long. V shed 3 bases and J shed 2 bases, with 13 bases lying between them. In germline, CDR1 is MNHEY, CDR2 SMNVEV (reference sequence). The CDR3 protein is CASSFLPVENYGYTF. CDR3 bases: TGTGCCAGCAGTTTTCTCCCCGTTGAGAACTATGGCTACACCTTC.

The J gene is TRBJ2-3, the V gene TRBV7-3, with TRBD2 matching 9 bases. J was trimmed by 2 bases and V by 2 bases; bases with no gene match: 5. The length of the CDR3 is 16 residues. The germline CDR1 and CDR2 sequences are SGHTA and FQGTGA. The CDR3 DNA reads TGTGCCAGCAGCTTATTAAGCGGGGGGAACACAGATACGCAGTATTTT. This codes for CASSLLSGGNTDTQYF.

V gene TRBV7-8 combines with J gene TRBJ2-3, with D uncertain. This CDR3 is 14 amino acids long. Germline V gene data show CDR1 as SGHVS and CDR2 as FQNEAQ. Deletions cut 5 bases from V and 1 base from J, with 10 bases between. In nucleotides, the CDR3 is TGTGCCAGCAGCGGTCCGGCTGGCACAGATACGCAGTATTTT. It is translated as CASSGPAGTDTQYF.

This clone was seen just once. Distinct nucleotide sequences in the sample also encode this CDR3. The chain links TRBV18 to TRBJ2-7; D unclear. Trimming removed 0 bases at V and 0 bases at J, with 6 bases between. CDR3 length: 14 residues. Germline V lookup: CDR1 KGHSH, CDR2 LQKENI. CDR3 in amino acids: CASSPPGFSYEQYF. The CDR3 DNA reads TGTGCCAGCTCACCACCCGGGTTCTCCTACGAGCAGTACTTC. Complete variable domain (other parts from reference TRBV18 and TRBJ2-7): NAGVMQNPRHLVRRRGQEARLRCSPMKGHSHVYWYRQLPEEGLKFMVYLQKENIIDESGMPKERFSAEFPKEGPSILRIQQVVRGDSAAYFCASSPPGFSYEQYFGPGTRLTVT.

This clone appeared once. The chain links TRBV6-5 to TRBJ1-2; D gene ambiguous. Looked up from germline, CDR1 is MNHEY and CDR2 is SVGAGI. Trimming took 2 bases from V and 8 from J, leaving 12 bases between them. The CDR3 totals 13 residues. The DNA of the CDR3 is TGTGCCAGCAGTTACAGGGCCCCTAGGGGCTACACCTTC. This translates into CASSYRAPRGYTF.

The chain is built from TRBV4-2 and TRBJ2-4; no clear D gene. The V gene's germline CDR1 is LGHNA and CDR2 YNFKEQ. Trimming removed 4 bases at V and 0 bases at J, with 10 bases between. CDR3 length equals 15 residues. The CDR3 DNA reads as TGTGCCAGCAGCCCCGAAGCGACAGCCAAAAACATTCAGTACTTC. Protein: CASSPEATAKNIQYF.

The chain has TRBV7-2 and TRBJ2-7, with D maybe TRBD2 (5 bases). V lost 5 bases, J lost 1 base, and 15 bases lay in between. This CDR3 contains 15 residues. The germline V gene encodes CDR1 SGHTA and CDR2 FQGNSA. CDR3 sequence: CASSVRSGSSYEQYF. CDR3 DNA: TGTGCCAGCAGCGTCAGAAGCGGATCTTCCTACGAGCAGTACTTC. Using reference TRBV7-2 and TRBJ2-7 for the parts outside the CDR3, the full variable domain is GAGVSQSPSNKVTEKGKDVELRCDPISGHTALYWYRQSLGQGLEFLIYFQGNSAPDKSGLPSDRFSAERTGGSVSTLTIQRTQQEDSAVYLCASSVRSGSSYEQYFGPGTRLTVT.

The chain links TRBV30 to TRBJ2-2; tentative D call: TRBD1 (5 bases). Trimming removed 1 base at V and 1 base at J, with 7 bases between. The CDR3 consists of 14 residues. From germline, CDR1 is GTSNPN and CDR2 SVGIG (reference sequence). CDR3 nucleotides: TGTGCCTGGAGTGGCAGGGTGAACACCGGGGAGCTGTTTTTT. It codes for CAWSGRVNTGELFF.

The chain is built from TRBV11-1 and TRBJ2-3; 7 bases are shared with TRBD2. CDR1 is SGHAT and CDR2 is FQDESV in the germline V gene (reference sequence). V shed 0 bases and J 0 bases; nucleotides not matched to a gene: 3. The CDR3 is 16 amino acids. CDR3 DNA sequence: TGTGCCAGCAGCTTAGCGCTGGGGGGGAGCACAGATACGCAGTATTTT. Translated, it gives CASSLALGGSTDTQYF.

V gene TRBV2 combines with J gene TRBJ2-5; D ambiguous. This CDR3 spans 11 amino acids. Per germline, CDR1 SNHLY and CDR2 FYNNEI. V was cut by 6 bases and J by 4 bases, with 6 bases left in between. The CDR3 spells CASRRLETQYF. The CDR3 coding sequence is TGTGCCAGCAGGAGGTTAGAGACCCAGTACTTC.